This T cell receptor beta chain was found in a study of blood T cell repertoires in COVID-19. In the source study's methods: It was from reference gene primer amplification that nucleated cell counts were estimated. Here immunoSEQ multiplex PCR was the method, and the copy in TCRdb shows in-frame clones only, minus some. That table furnishes V, J and clone size, whereas the DNA furnished D and trimming. The sample has 45,000 to 50,000 clones, over 80% seen once. V lost 3 bases and J lost 4, with 16 bases in between. CDR3 length: 16 amino acids. The V gene's germline CDR1 is MDHEN and CDR2 SYDVKM. The J gene is TRBJ2-1, the V gene TRBV28, with TRBD2 as a possible D gene (6 bases). The origin of this receptor is a man aged 45-65 years with acute or convalescent COVID-19. Material for sequencing was peripheral blood. CDR3 in DNA: TGTGCCAGCAGTTTTGGCGGGGCGCCGGGGTACAATGAGCAGTTCTTC. Translating gives CASSFGGAPGYNEQFF.